The 10 T cell receptor beta chains listed next were all sequenced from one sample in a study of response to subunit inactivated influenza vaccine. TCRdb reanalysed the RT-PCR reads using MiXCR and keeps one entry per CDR3 protein. The sample consists of approximately 200,000 distinct CDR3 sequences, around 15% of them appearing once. This sample comprised CD8+ T cells sorted from PBMCs, obtained less than 6 days after vaccination. The receptors stem from a man between 50 and 59 years old who received an inactivated influenza vaccine.

There are many counts of this clonotype. The chain combines TRBV7-9 with TRBJ2-1; D is unclear. V lost 1 base to trimming and J lost 6 bases, with 4 bases between them. Germline V gene data show CDR1 as SEHNR and CDR2 as FQNEAQ (reference sequence). This CDR3 contains 12 residues. CDR3: CASSLVLNEQFF. DNA of the CDR3: TGTGCCAGCAGCTTAGTCCTCAATGAGCAGTTCTTC.

The gene calls are TRBV14 and TRBJ2-3; 9 bases are shared with TRBD1. V dropped 3 bases and J dropped 2; count of bases not matched to a gene: 30. This CDR3 is built from 24 residues. The germline CDR1 and CDR2 sequences are SGHDN and FVKESK. The CDR3 is CASSQIWGDRAKKGRGFYTDTQYF. In nucleotides, the CDR3 is TGTGCCAGCAGCCAGATTTGGGGGGACAGGGCCAAAAAGGGGAGGGGCTTTTACACAGATACGCAGTATTTT. The complete variable domain, with remaining parts taken from reference TRBV14 and TRBJ2-3, reads EAGVTQFPSHSVIEKGQTVTLRCDPISGHDNLYWYRRVMGKEIKFLLHFVKESKQDESGMPNNRFLAERTGGTYSTLKVQPAELEDSGVYFCASSQIWGDRAKKGRGFYTDTQYFGPGTRLTVL.

On this clonotype itself: Being one base from a much bigger clone, this may be a read error. The V gene is TRBV7-8, the J gene TRBJ2-7; no definite D call. The CDR3 length is 12 residues. Germline V gene data show CDR1 as SGHVS and CDR2 as FQNEAQ. Deletions cut 1 base from V and 6 bases from J, with 7 bases between. The CDR3 nucleotides are TGTGCCAGCAGCTTAGGGCATATCGAGCAGTACTTC. Translation: CASSLGHIEQYF.

This clonotype has only a few counts. This chain joins TRBV20-1 and TRBJ2-7; D is possibly TRBD2 (6 bases). This CDR3 is built from 13 residues. CDR1 is DFQATT and CDR2 is SNEGSKA in the germline V gene (reference sequence). The V gene lost 6 bases and the J gene lost 2 bases, with 14 bases spanning the gap. The DNA for the CDR3 is TGCAGTGCAGGAGACCCTAGCGCCTACGAGCAGTACTTC. It encodes CSAGDPSAYEQYF.

The genes are TRBV7-6 and TRBJ2-1; no firm D call. The germline V gene encodes CDR1 SGHVS and CDR2 FNYEAQ. V lost 0 bases and J 7 bases, leaving 10 bases between the germline ends. This CDR3 comprises 14 residues. CDR3 protein: CASSLAWGGNEQFF. The CDR3 bases are TGTGCCAGCAGCTTAGCGTGGGGTGGTAATGAGCAGTTCTTC.

V gene TRBV28 combines with J gene TRBJ2-7, with D perhaps matching TRBD2 (5 bases). Deletions cut 3 bases from V and 6 bases from J, with 12 bases between. CDR3 length: 13 amino acids. CDR1 and CDR2 from the germline V gene are MDHEN and SYDVKM. CDR3 amino acids: CASSFRRRGEQYF. DNA of the CDR3: TGTGCCAGCAGTTTCCGCCGCCGGGGCGAGCAGTACTTC.

The chain is built from TRBV6-5 and TRBJ2-2, with TRBD2 as a possible D gene (6 bases). Germline values: CDR1 MNHEY, CDR2 SVGAGI. Deletions cut 2 bases from V and 6 bases from J, with 10 bases between. This CDR3 region has 14 residues. This CDR3 reads CASSYTGSAGELFF. The CDR3 bases are TGTGCCAGCAGTTACACCGGGAGTGCCGGGGAGCTGTTTTTT.

This clonotype was observed a few times. This rearrangement joins TRBV28 to TRBJ1-2, with D possibly TRBD1 on 5 matching bases. The CDR3 length is 17 residues. Germline loops: CDR1 MDHEN, CDR2 SYDVKM. Trimming left V 1 base short and J 2 bases short, with 17 bases between. CDR3 sequence (DNA): TGTGCCAGCAGTTTATCCTTAGGGGCAGTAACAAACTATGGCTACACCTTC. This translates into CASSLSLGAVTNYGYTF.

This clonotype was observed a few times. This chain uses TRBV28 with TRBJ2-7, with 11 positions matching TRBD2. CDR3 length: 16 amino acids. The V gene's germline CDR1 is MDHEN and CDR2 SYDVKM. With 2 bases clipped from V and 0 bases from J, the junction kept 3 bases outside the gene matches. The chain's CDR3 is CASSLMGLADSYEQYF. The CDR3 DNA sequence: TGTGCCAGCAGTTTAATGGGACTAGCGGACTCCTACGAGCAGTACTTC.

This clonotype was observed a few times. The rearrangement uses TRBV3-1 and TRBJ2-7, with a weak D call TRBD1 (7 bases). V lost 4 bases, J lost 5 bases, and 24 bases lay in between. Germline V gene sequence: CDR1 LGHDT, CDR2 YNNKEL (reference sequence). The CDR3 consists of 17 residues. For the CDR3, the DNA is TGTGCCAGCAGCCTATCAGCCAGGCGACAGGGACTTAACGAGCAGTACTTC. It is translated as CASSLSARRQGLNEQYF.